The sample holds a few counts of the clone carrying this T cell receptor (beta chain). Its antigen remains unidentified. CDR1 and CDR2 (germline): SQVTM, ANQGSEA. V was pared by 4 bases and J by 5 bases, with 9 bases of the junction left unmatched. The CDR3 is 15 residues long. This entry is derived from a study of PD-1 blockade in classical Hodgkin lymphoma. Study-level findings and limits: Unlike CD8+ TCR diversity, which did not rise significantly by C4D1, CD4+ TCR diversity did. Later analyses included only patients treated at least 1 year post-ASCT. Sources of repertoire differences remain undefined, possibly disease activity or prior therapy.

Patients all relapsed after autologous stem cell transplantation, and there was variation in brentuximab vedotin exposure. Complete response, partial response or progressive disease was recorded as best response. Here immunoSEQ multiplex PCR was the method, and the copy in TCRdb shows in-frame clones only, minus some. The top ten clones hold 2.5% to 3% of a sample with some 41,000 clones, approximately 70% of them seen once. The source was peripheral blood mononuclear cells (PBMCs), collected before the second cycle of nivolumab. The V and J genes are TRBV29-1 and TRBJ2-1; 9 bases are shared with TRBD1. The receptor comes from a human donor with classical Hodgkin lymphoma. The CDR3 DNA is TGCAGCGTTGCGGCCCGGGACAGGGTCCACAATGAGCAGTTCTTC. As protein: CSVAARDRVHNEQFF.